This T cell receptor beta chain was captured by sequencing in a study of cytomegalovirus exposure and HLA in healthy donors. The ends were cut back, 3 bases at V and 3 bases at J, with 9 bases in the middle. This CDR3 is 13 amino acids long. Germline V gene sequence: CDR1 SGHNT, CDR2 YYREEE (reference sequence). The PCR employed 60 Vbeta primers together with 13 Jbeta primers. Some clones are missing from TCRdb's copy, which holds only in-frame ones; the method was immunoSEQ multiplex PCR. The sample has tens of thousands of clones, about 9.5% seen once. Whole-study findings and limits: The authors later linked a missense DCLRE1C variant to TCR beta V- and J-gene trimming. Cytomegalovirus-associated TCR beta chains were listed, numbering roughly 150. Using the classifier, cytomegalovirus status was reportedly diagnosed with high specificity and sensitivity.

About this clone: Its matching antigen is unknown.

This sequence joins TRBV5-4 and TRBJ1-2, with unresolved D. This clonotype was sampled from a man in his sixties in good health and CMV-seropositive. Sequencing was carried out using PBMCs. This CDR3 is CASSWAGYYGYTF. CDR3 nucleotides: TGTGCCAGCAGCTGGGCCGGCTACTATGGCTACACCTTC.